This T cell receptor (beta chain) was profiled in a study of T cell responses to AZD1222 COVID-19 vaccine. Details on this clone: Antigen unknown.

Profiling relied on immunoSEQ multiplex PCR, and the TCRdb table lists in-frame clones only, not all of them. The table has 90,000 to 150,000 clones, 70% to 90% seen once; the top ten hold 2.5% to 3.5%. Study-wide points: It was only a handful of AZD1222 recipients who were seropositive at baseline.

This CDR3 comprises 16 residues. Germline CDR1 reads LGHDT; CDR2 reads YNNKEL (reference sequence). The ends lost 0 bases at V and 3 bases at J; junction bases unmatched: 6. The chain carries TRBV3-1 (or the pseudogene TRBV3-2) and TRBJ1-2; TRBD1 matches at 8 bases. The TCR was taken from an adult who received the AZD1222 COVID-19 vaccine. Sequenced here: peripheral blood, sampled 28 days after the second AZD1222 dose. The CDR3 loop reads CASSQDQGTGYYGYTF. The CDR3 region has the DNA TGTGCCAGCAGCCAAGATCAGGGGACAGGATACTATGGCTACACCTTC.